This TCR beta chain was sequenced during a study of CD8 T cells in ankylosing spondylitis. MiXCR was run by TCRdb on the 5' RACE reads, yielding one entry per CDR3 protein. The sample consists of nearly 250,000 distinct CDR3 sequences, roughly a third of them appearing once. Trimming pared 10 bases from V and 0 bases from J, leaving 18 bases between. Germline V gene data show CDR1 as ENHRY and CDR2 as SYGVKD. This CDR3 is built from 15 residues. Sequencing was carried out using blood, either unsorted or a sorted T cell fraction (not recorded which). This TCR derives from a male donor with ankylosing spondylitis or in good health (not recorded which). V is TRBV10-3 and J is TRBJ1-1; D possibly corresponds to TRBD1 (5 bases). CDR3 loop: CASGTAGGVNTEAFF. For the CDR3, the DNA is TGTGCCAGCGGGACGGCTGGTGGCGTGAACACTGAAGCTTTCTTT.